This entry is about one TCR beta chain. This entry comes from a study of blood T cell repertoires in COVID-19. The wider study: Samples taken during acute and convalescent COVID-19 were collected in the United States, Italy and Spain.

The germline V gene encodes CDR1 MGHRA and CDR2 YSYEKL. Unmatched junction bases numbered 5, after V lost 4 bases and J lost 3 bases. CDR3 length equals 15 residues. As processed by the authors: Reference gene primer amplification gave estimated nucleated cell counts. Clones were sequenced by immunoSEQ multiplex PCR, and TCRdb holds only the in-frame ones, with some missing. Clonal size and the V and J genes are those of that table, whereas D and trimming came from the DNA. Seen here are about 170,000 clones, roughly 91% observed once, and the top ten hold roughly 4.8%. The TCR was taken from a woman aged 45 to 65 with acute or convalescent COVID-19. Sequenced input: peripheral blood. The chain links TRBV4-1 to TRBJ1-4; 7 bases are shared with TRBD1. The CDR3 bases are TGCGCCAGCAGCCGTCTCGGGACAGCTAATGAAAAACTGTTTTTT. Protein product: CASSRLGTANEKLFF.